This passage covers 14 T cell receptor beta chains from one sample sequenced in a study of T cells expressing NK-cell markers. TCRdb reanalyzed the 5' RACE reads, giving one entry per CDR3 protein sequence and no DNA. This sample's table has more than 250,000 distinct CDR3 sequences. Material for sequencing was blood T cells: a sorted CD56 or NKG2C T cell subset, CD4+ or CD8+ T cells, or bulk PBMC T cells (not recorded which). These receptors all stem from a man aged 18 to 29 in good health.

The chain joins TRBV5-1 to TRBJ2-5; TCRdb's D gene call, TRBD2, goes unchecked for lack of DNA. The germline CDR1 and CDR2 sequences are SGHRS and YFSETQ. This CDR3 comprises 15 residues. The CDR3 region is CASSNSGRSLGTQYF.

The gene calls are TRBV11-3 and TRBJ2-5; TCRdb's D call, TRBD2, is unchecked because there is no DNA. The CDR3 consists of 16 residues. CDR1 and CDR2 (germline): SGHNT, YENEEA. CDR3: CASSRTSGSSWETQYF. Filled out from reference TRBV11-3 and TRBJ2-5, the complete variable domain reads EAGVVQSPRYKIIEKKQPVAFWCNPISGHNTLYWYLQNLGQGPELLIRYENEEAVDDSQLPKDRFSAERLKGVDSTLKIQPAELGDSAVYLCASSRTSGSSWETQYFGPGTRLLVL.

This chain joins TRBV7-2 and TRBJ2-7; TCRdb designates TRBD2, a call that cannot be tested without DNA. Germline loops: CDR1 SGHTA, CDR2 FQGNSA. The CDR3 has 13 amino acids. The CDR3 protein is CASSLSRGGEQYF. The full variable domain, rest sourced from reference TRBV7-2 and TRBJ2-7, is GAGVSQSPSNKVTEKGKDVELRCDPISGHTALYWYRQSLGQGLEFLIYFQGNSAPDKSGLPSDRFSAERTGGSVSTLTIQRTQQEDSAVYLCASSLSRGGEQYFGPGTRLTVT.

This rearrangement joins TRBV12-3 or TRBV12-4 to TRBJ1-2; TCRdb's assignment of TRBD1 cannot be checked, as there is no DNA. The CDR3 sequence is 16 residues long. This chain's CDR3 is CASRNTVRGANYGYTF.

The V and J genes are TRBV12-3 or TRBV12-4 and TRBJ1-2. CDR3 length: 14 amino acids. This CDR3 reads CASSLGPGTGGYTF.

The gene calls are TRBV7-3 and TRBJ2-3; the D call of TRBD1 rests on TCRdb alone, since no DNA is present to check it. The length of the CDR3 is 16 residues. CDR1 is SGHTA and CDR2 is FQGTGA in the germline V gene. The chain's CDR3 is CASSPGPLASTDTQYF.

This chain uses TRBV7-6 with TRBJ1-1; the TCRdb call, TRBD1, lacks DNA for checking. This CDR3 is built from 15 residues. Germline V gene data show CDR1 as SGHVS and CDR2 as FNYEAQ. CDR3 sequence reads: CASSSGTRGNTEAFF.

The chain couples TRBV27 to TRBJ1-5. Germline CDR1 is MNHEY and CDR2 is SMNVEV (reference sequence). The CDR3 runs to 16 residues. The CDR3 sequence: CASSFRAGLGNQPQHF.

The rearrangement joins TRBV15 to TRBJ2-3. There are 14 residues in the CDR3. The germline V gene has CDR1 LNHNV and CDR2 YYDKDF (reference sequence). This chain's CDR3 is CATSRDRIAQSQYF.

The gene calls are TRBV7-2 and TRBJ2-5. This CDR3 is 13 amino acids long. Per germline, CDR1 SGHTA and CDR2 FQGNSA. This chain's CDR3 is CASSLSIQETQYF.

The V gene is TRBV20-1, the J gene TRBJ2-7; TCRdb's assignment of TRBD1 cannot be checked, as there is no DNA. The CDR3 spans 12 residues. The germline V gene encodes CDR1 DFQATT and CDR2 SNEGSKA (reference sequence). The CDR3 region is CSARQGVNEQYF.

V and J are TRBV28 and TRBJ2-1; TCRdb's D call, TRBD2, is unchecked because there is no DNA. There are 17 residues in the CDR3. The germline CDR1 and CDR2 sequences are MDHEN and SYDVKM. The CDR3 reads CASSFGLAVELINEQFF.

The genes are TRBV20-1 and TRBJ2-3; TCRdb's D call of TRBD2 is untestable without DNA. Germline CDR1 and CDR2: DFQATT and SNEGSKA (reference sequence). CDR3 length: 15 residues. The CDR3 reads CSAYGQNQREGTQYF.

V and J are TRBV4-2 and TRBJ2-1. Germline V CDR1 and CDR2: LGHNA, YNFKEQ. The CDR3 runs 14 residues. Here the CDR3 reads CASSQEGAHNEQFF.